This TCR beta chain was observed in a study of blood T cell repertoires in COVID-19. Across the whole study: Sites across the United States, Italy and Spain contributed samples from acute and convalescent COVID-19.

From germline, CDR1 is ENHRY and CDR2 SYGVKD. The ends were cut back, 0 bases at V and 10 bases at J, with 12 bases in the middle. This CDR3 has 14 amino acids. Produced via immunoSEQ multiplex PCR; TCRdb's table is partial and in-frame only. The sample lists about 240,000 clones; roughly 79% were seen once. The sequenced sample was peripheral blood. The rearrangement joins TRBV10-3 to TRBJ1-4; D gene unclear. The source is a woman older than 75 with COVID-19, enrolled during active disease. As DNA, the CDR3 is TGTGCCATCAGTGAGTCGCCGGGTATGGGAAAACTGTTTTTT. Encoded protein: CAISESPGMGKLFF.